These 30 T cell receptor beta chains share one sample of origin, sequenced in a study of cytomegalovirus exposure and HLA in healthy donors. The PCR contained 60 Vbeta and 13 Jbeta primers. Assay used: immunoSEQ multiplex PCR; TCRdb lists only in-frame clones, some missing. The table records some 150,000 clones, roughly 79% of them present only once. Sequenced input: PBMCs. These receptors were obtained from a male donor in good health and CMV-seronegative.

The CDR3 DNA sequence: TGTGCCAGCAGTTACGGCCCGGGACTAGGGGAAAACATTCAGTACTTC. It codes for CASSYGPGLGENIQYF. The V gene is TRBV6-6, the J gene TRBJ2-4; 8 bases align to TRBD2. The V and J ends lost 2 bases and 5 bases, in that order; junction bases with no gene match: 8. The germline V gene encodes CDR1 MNHNY and CDR2 SVGAGI (reference sequence). The CDR3 contains 16 residues.

The chain combines TRBV25-1 with TRBJ1-6; D is unresolved. Deletions cut 4 bases from V and 5 bases from J, with 12 bases between. Germline CDR1 reads MGHDK; CDR2 reads SYGVNS. The CDR3 is 15 residues long. The CDR3 region has the DNA TGTGCCAGCAGTGTTTCACAATTAAATAATTCACCCCTCCACTTT. Protein: CASSVSQLNNSPLHF.

The chain carries TRBV7-6 and TRBJ2-7; D perhaps matches TRBD1 (6 bases). Trimming pared 1 base from V and 0 bases from J, leaving 10 bases between. In germline, CDR1 is SGHVS, CDR2 FNYEAQ. The CDR3 consists of 15 residues. CDR3: CASSLGTVGSYEQYF. In DNA, the CDR3 is TGTGCCAGCAGCTTAGGGACAGTCGGCTCCTACGAGCAGTACTTC.

This clone was recorded once. The V gene is TRBV20-1, the J gene TRBJ2-5; 8 bases are shared with TRBD1. CDR1 and CDR2 (germline): DFQATT, SNEGSKA (reference sequence). Losses at the gene ends were 6 bases for V and 5 bases for J; bases not matched to a gene: 2. The CDR3 consists of 11 residues. The CDR3 loop reads CSARQGETQYF. CDR3 in DNA: TGCAGTGCCCGACAGGGGGAGACCCAGTACTTC.

The chain has TRBV4-3 and TRBJ1-2, with TRBD1 identical over 7 bases. Germline-derived CDR1 and CDR2 are LGHNA and YSLEER. The V and J ends lost 0 bases and 4 bases, in that order; junction bases with no gene match: 5. This CDR3 spans 15 amino acids. The CDR3 sequence: CASSQDRGSPYGYTF. The CDR3 region has the DNA TGCGCCAGCAGCCAAGACAGGGGGTCTCCCTATGGCTACACCTTC.

V is TRBV7-2 and J is TRBJ1-3; 7 bases map to TRBD1. This CDR3 is 16 amino acids long. CDR1 and CDR2 from the germline V gene are SGHTA and FQGNSA. J was trimmed by 0 bases and V by 5 bases; bases with no gene match: 7. Here the CDR3 DNA reads TGTGCCAGCAGCCCGGGACAGCTAATCTCTGGAAACACCATATATTTT. Translated: CASSPGQLISGNTIYF.

About this clone: One end of the junction fails to match germline, which may point to a read error. The same CDR3 arises from other DNA sequences in this sample as well. V gene TRBV6-6 combines with J gene TRBJ1-1; 7 nucleotides line up with TRBD1. Germline assignment: CDR1 MNHNY and CDR2 SVGAGI (reference sequence). The CDR3 consists of 12 residues. CDR3 nucleotide sequence: TGTGCCAGCAGTTGGACAGGAATTGAAGCCTTCTTT. Protein product: CASSWTGIEAFF.

The J gene is TRBJ2-6, the V gene TRBV9, with 10 bases aligning to TRBD1. J was trimmed by 0 bases and V by 0 bases; bases with no gene match: 3. Germline V gene sequence: CDR1 SGDLS, CDR2 YYNGEE. This CDR3 has 18 amino acids. The CDR3 region has the DNA TGTGCCAGCAGCGTAGGACGGACAGGGGGCTCTGGGGCCAACGTCCTGACTTTC. As protein: CASSVGRTGGSGANVLTF.

On this clone itself: At one of its ends the junction is not consistent with the germline gene, which may arise from a read error. The V gene is TRBV7-9, the J gene TRBJ2-1; weak D call: TRBD1 (6 bases). CDR1 is SEHNR, CDR2 FQNEAQ, per germline (reference sequence). The CDR3 runs 14 residues. The DNA for the CDR3 is TGTTCCAGCACCAAGGGGGTAGTGGTCAATGAGCAGTTCTTC. This gives the protein CSSTKGVVVNEQFF.

The chain carries TRBV10-3 and TRBJ2-3, with 11 positions matching TRBD2. The V and J ends lost 6 bases and 3 bases, in that order; junction bases with no gene match: 5. Germline V gene lookup returns CDR1 ENHRY and CDR2 SYGVKD. This CDR3 contains 15 residues. This chain's CDR3 is CAISPTSGGTDTQYF. The CDR3 DNA sequence: TGTGCCATCAGCCCTACTAGCGGGGGAACAGATACGCAGTATTTT.

The chain is built from TRBV10-3 and TRBJ2-7; perhaps TRBD2 as D (7 bases). From germline, CDR1 is ENHRY and CDR2 SYGVKD. V gave up 0 bases and J gave up 3 bases, with 12 bases separating them. The CDR3 extends over 15 amino acids. CDR3 DNA sequence: TGTGCCATCAGTGAGTCGGGGGGGGCCCGCTACGAGCAGTACTTC. It encodes CAISESGGARYEQYF.

The V call is TRBV29-1, the J call TRBJ1-1; no clear D. The germline V gene has CDR1 SQVTM and CDR2 ANQGSEA. V lost 2 bases to trimming and J lost 0 bases, with 7 bases between them. The CDR3 loop spans 13 amino acids. In DNA, the CDR3 is TGCAGCGTTGAACGTCCTCTGAACACTGAAGCTTTCTTT. Translation: CSVERPLNTEAFF.

This chain joins TRBV19 and TRBJ1-1; D unresolved. CDR3 length: 13 residues. CDR1 and CDR2 (germline): LNHDA, SQIVND (reference sequence). The V and J ends lost 3 bases and 2 bases respectively, with 7 bases between them. The CDR3 DNA follows: TGTGCCAGTAGTATGTTTCCTAACACTGAAGCTTTCTTT. Translated, it gives CASSMFPNTEAFF.

The chain employs TRBV7-6 and TRBJ1-1; 8 bases are a match to TRBD1. V dropped 6 bases and J dropped 1; count of bases not matched to a gene: 16. Germline CDR1 is SGHVS and CDR2 is FNYEAQ. This CDR3 region has 18 residues. The CDR3 reads CASRAIWVRGRWNTEAFF. The CDR3 DNA follows: TGTGCCAGCAGGGCCATATGGGTCAGGGGGCGCTGGAACACTGAAGCTTTCTTT.

This clone was found once. The genes are TRBV2 and TRBJ1-4; D possibly corresponds to TRBD1 (5 bases). V was shortened by 7 bases and J by 4 bases, with 10 bases between the two germline ends. This CDR3 has 13 residues. Per germline, CDR1 SNHLY and CDR2 FYNNEI. The CDR3 bases are TGTGCCAGCATGACAGCCATTAATGAAAAACTGTTTTTT. Translating gives CASMTAINEKLFF.

V and J are TRBV27 and TRBJ2-5; 9 bases match TRBD2. V dropped 8 bases and J dropped 7; count of bases not matched to a gene: 11. CDR3 length equals 14 residues. Germline values: CDR1 MNHEY, CDR2 SMNVEV (reference sequence). The CDR3 DNA is TGTGCCAGCGCAGCAGCGGGGGGTTCCGGGACCCAGTACTTC. Its translation is CASAAAGGSGTQYF.

The chain has TRBV7-7 and TRBJ2-3, with TRBD2 matching over 7 bases. Trimming took 2 bases from V and 1 from J; bases not matched to a gene: 3. The CDR3 has 15 amino acids. CDR1 is SSHAT, CDR2 FNYEAQ, per germline (reference sequence). Here the CDR3 DNA reads TGTGCCAGCAGCTTACAGGGAGGGGGCACAGATACGCAGTATTTT. Translating gives CASSLQGGGTDTQYF.

The rearrangement joins TRBV7-3 to TRBJ2-1; 8 nucleotides match TRBD2. V gave up 5 bases and J gave up 4 bases; unmatched junction bases: 10. This CDR3 region has 16 residues. CDR1 and CDR2 from the germline V gene are SGHTA and FQGTGA. The CDR3 DNA sequence: TGTGCCAGCAGCCCAGGGACTAGGGGGGGATACAATGAGCAGTTCTTC. Translating it yields CASSPGTRGGYNEQFF. The entire variable domain, with the rest obtained from reference TRBV7-3 and TRBJ2-1, is as follows: GAGVSQTPSNKVTEKGKYVELRCDPISGHTALYWYRQSLGQGPEFLIYFQGTGAADDSGLPNDRFFAVRPEGSVSTLKIQRTERGDSAVYLCASSPGTRGGYNEQFFGPGTRLTVL.

CDR3 protein: CASSSRGDRSYGYTF. CDR3 sequence (DNA): TGTGCCAGCAGTTCCCGGGGGGACCGGAGCTATGGCTACACCTTC. V is TRBV6-5 and J is TRBJ1-2; possibly TRBD1 for D (5 bases). Germline CDR1 is MNHEY and CDR2 is SVGAGI. V lost 4 bases, J lost 4 bases, and 16 bases lay in between. The CDR3 is 15 amino acids.

V gene TRBV15 combines with J gene TRBJ2-1; weak D call: TRBD1 (6 bases). V was clipped by 0 bases and J by 1 base, with 22 bases between them. The germline V gene has CDR1 LNHNV and CDR2 YYDKDF (reference sequence). The CDR3 extends over 20 amino acids. CDR3 nucleotide sequence: TGTGCCACCAGCAGAGATAAAGGGGCAGGGGTAGTAACGTCCTACAATGAGCAGTTCTTC. Protein product: CATSRDKGAGVVTSYNEQFF.

This clone was seen once. At one end, the junction sequence differs from germline, possibly due to a read error. The chain is built from TRBV7-9 and TRBJ2-3; 9 bases map to TRBD2. The CDR3 runs 17 residues. Per the germline V gene, CDR1 is SEHNR and CDR2 is FQNEAQ (reference sequence). The DNA for the CDR3 is TGTTCCAGCAGCTACCCGACTAGCGGAGCCGCGACAGATACGCAGTATTTT. This sequence encodes CSSSYPTSGAATDTQYF.

This chain uses TRBV5-1 with TRBJ1-4, with TRBD1 identical over 7 bases. The CDR3 has 15 amino acids. Germline lookup yields CDR1 SGHRS and CDR2 YFSETQ. The J segment lost 5 bases and the V segment lost 0 bases, leaving 4 bases of the junction unmatched. The CDR3 coding sequence is TGCGCCAGCAGCTTGGAGGGGGCACCCAATGAAAAACTGTTTTTT. This gives the protein CASSLEGAPNEKLFF. The complete variable domain, with remaining parts taken from reference TRBV5-1 and TRBJ1-4, reads KAGVTQTPRYLIKTRGQQVTLSCSPISGHRSVSWYQQTPGQGLQFLFEYFSETQRNKGNFPGRFSGRQFSNSRSEMNVSTLELGDSALYLCASSLEGAPNEKLFFGSGTQLSVL.

V is TRBV30 and J is TRBJ2-7, with 7 bases that match TRBD1. Germline V gene sequence: CDR1 GTSNPN, CDR2 SVGIG (reference sequence). This CDR3 is 14 amino acids long. Germline trimming cut 0 bases from V and 7 bases from J; bases unmatched to any gene: 9. The CDR3 DNA reads TGTGCCTGGAGTGTACGAGACAGGGCAAGGGAGCAGTACTTC. Its translation: CAWSVRDRAREQYF.

The chain combines TRBV5-3 with TRBJ2-1; D is undetermined. TRBV5-3 carries the ORF label, with uncertain function. V was clipped by 4 bases and J by 9 bases, with 8 bases between them. The CDR3 extends over 11 amino acids. CDR3 residues: CARSPSVEQFF. The CDR3 nucleotides read TGTGCCAGAAGCCCCTCGGTTGAGCAGTTCTTC.

The CDR3 here is CASSPQGQETQYF. The CDR3 DNA follows: TGTGCCAGCAGCCCTCAGGGTCAAGAGACCCAGTACTTC. The genes are TRBV9 and TRBJ2-5; tentatively, D is TRBD1 (5 bases). V was pared by 4 bases and J by 2 bases, with 9 bases between. The CDR3 covers 13 residues. The germline gives CDR1 SGDLS, CDR2 YYNGEE. The complete variable domain, with remaining parts taken from reference TRBV9 and TRBJ2-5, reads DSGVTQTPKHLITATGQRVTLRCSPRSGDLSVYWYQQSLDQGLQFLIQYYNGEERAKGNILERFSAQQFPDLHSELNLSSLELGDSALYFCASSPQGQETQYFGPGTRLLVL.

This clone occurred once. The chain joins TRBV19 to TRBJ1-5, with TRBD1 matching 7 bases. Germline V CDR1 and CDR2: LNHDA, SQIVND (reference sequence). This CDR3 contains 13 residues. The V and J ends lost 5 bases and 7 bases, in that order; junction bases with no gene match: 5. For the CDR3, the DNA is TGTGCCAGTAGTTATGACAGGGACCAGCCCCAGCATTTT. It yields the protein CASSYDRDQPQHF.

The rearrangement links TRBV7-9 to TRBJ1-6, with 9 bases matching TRBD1. The CDR3 covers 15 residues. V shed 5 bases, J shed 14 bases, and the junction held 13 bases outside the gene matches. Germline V gene sequence: CDR1 SEHNR, CDR2 FQNEAQ (reference sequence). The CDR3 DNA follows: TGTGCCAGCAGCACTGACGGACAGGGGTTATCATCCCTCCACTTT. Amino acids: CASSTDGQGLSSLHF.

The chain recombines TRBV9 with TRBJ1-1; no definite D call. The CDR3 totals 13 residues. V lost 3 bases and J 2 bases, leaving 8 bases between the germline ends. Germline-derived CDR1 and CDR2 are SGDLS and YYNGEE. CDR3 nucleotide sequence: TGTGCCAGCAGCGCACACACAAACACTGAAGCTTTCTTT. This encodes CASSAHTNTEAFF.

On this clone itself: One end of the junction is discordant with germline, which a read error may explain. Other DNA sequences in the same sample also yield this CDR3. V and J are TRBV7-2 and TRBJ2-7, with TRBD2 matching over 7 bases. Germline CDR1 is SGHTA and CDR2 is FQGNSA. This CDR3 region has 13 residues. CDR3 DNA: TGCGCCAGCAGCAGCCGCGGGGGTCACGAGCAGTACTTC. Residues: CASSSRGGHEQYF.

V usage is TRBV9 and J usage is TRBJ2-2, with 9 bases that match TRBD1. Germline V gives CDR1 SGDLS, CDR2 YYNGEE. This CDR3 comprises 15 residues. V lost 4 bases and J lost 7; bases outside the gene matches: 8. CDR3 sequence (DNA): TGTGCCAGCAGCTCCGGGACAGGGAATGGCGGGGAGCTGTTTTTT. Translated, it gives CASSSGTGNGGELFF.